This TCR beta chain was recorded in a study of cytotoxic CD8 clonotypes in ibrutinib-treated CLL. Study-wide background: Response samples came after a median roughly 11 months of treatment, range 6 to 36. General study findings and limits: Sampling of sustained-remission and progressing patients occurred at differing times.

As regards this clone: Its antigen is unidentified.

About 2.2 micrograms of genomic DNA (from cryopreserved PBMCs) were used for TCR beta libraries. Clones were sequenced by immunoSEQ multiplex PCR, and TCRdb holds only the in-frame ones, with some missing. Of some 140,000 clones in the sample, approximately 81% were seen once. V dropped 5 bases and J dropped 6 bases, with 24 bases sitting between them. This CDR3 comprises 17 residues. The V gene's germline CDR1 is SGHTA and CDR2 FQGTGA. The material was PBMCs, obtained after 12 months of ibrutinib treatment. This rearrangement joins TRBV7-3 to TRBJ2-3; possibly TRBD2 for D (6 bases). This receptor was obtained from a human donor with chronic lymphocytic leukemia. The CDR3, as DNA: TGTGCCAGCAGCCCCCCCGGGGCGGGATTCTACATGGATACGCAGTATTTT. Translation gives CASSPPGAGFYMDTQYF.